This T cell receptor (beta chain) was profiled in a study of cytomegalovirus exposure and HLA in healthy donors. General study findings and limits: Accurate prediction of most subjects' HLA-A and HLA-B alleles from TCR beta sequences was reported. Reports credit the classifier with highly specific, highly sensitive diagnosis of cytomegalovirus status. An analysis that was carried out later associated approximately 17,000 TCR beta sequences with HLA alleles at 0.05 false discovery rate.

CDR3 length equals 14 residues. Trimming removed 2 bases from V and 4 bases from J, with 12 bases in between. Germline CDR1 GTSNPN, CDR2 SVGIG (reference sequence). Primers included in the PCR were 60 Vbeta and 13 Jbeta primers. Repertoires were generated with immunoSEQ multiplex PCR, while TCRdb's copy carries only in-frame clones and drops some. The ten most abundant clones cover about 0.79% of a sample with roughly 190,000 clones. Worth noting for this clone: Antigen unknown.

Donors likely had unrecorded immune exposures despite being nominally healthy when sampled. This TCR was recovered from a woman aged 18-29 years in good health and CMV-seropositive. This rearrangement joins TRBV30 to TRBJ2-1, with a weak D call TRBD1 (6 bases). Sample: PBMCs. The CDR3 DNA follows: TGTGCCTGGAGTTCGAAAAGGGGGTACAATGAGCAGTTCTTC. The encoded protein is CAWSSKRGYNEQFF.